This T cell receptor (beta chain) was documented in a study of cytomegalovirus exposure and HLA in healthy donors (TCRdb year 2017). Study-level background: In an earlier analysis of several hundred of the donors, 250 to 350 Gb of sequence data and just under 120 million unique TCR beta sequences from roughly 200 million T cells were reported. The T cell repertoires of around 730 subjects were profiled by immunosequencing and related to cytomegalovirus serostatus. The study aimed to test whether cataloging public T cell receptors could reveal signatures of past pathogen exposure. Donor age, sex, ethnicity and CMV serostatus were collected together with the repertoire data. Every discovery cohort repertoire had been produced on one sequencing platform. A later genetic analysis took genome-wide SNP genotypes for about three fifths of the roughly 670 donors and used that subset as a discovery cohort. A later analysis re-analyzed previously published TCR beta repertoires from roughly 600 donors and added high-resolution HLA genotyping to study TCR occurrence patterns. Rather than drawing on any new phenotypic data, the later analysis identified candidate immune exposures from TCR beta sequences and the way those sequences occurred across donors. On average, about 240,000 unique TCR beta nucleotide sequences were sequenced per donor among some 420 genotyped donors of the cohort, with roughly 20% of those sequences being non-productive. An earlier analysis of 587 of the donors used high-throughput TCR beta sequencing to judge whether each TCR beta V gene segment behaved as functional or pseudogenic. Class I and class II HLA loci were covered by the typing at four-digit resolution. Roughly 300 gigabases of sequencing data and tens of millions of unique TCR sequences were included in an early release covering around 650 HLA-typed donors. To predict cytomegalovirus infection status, the study combined high-throughput TCR immunosequencing, statistical association of individual TCRs with disease status, and machine learning. A separate validation cohort of roughly 110 different subjects was used in addition to the roughly 720-subject first cohort. The number of typed donors differed by locus: 629-630 for A, B, C, DRB1 and DQB1; some 500 for DQA1; 600 to 610 for DPA1; and about 470 for DPB1. Of the 300 to 500 genotyped donors, 65% to 90% were placed in the genetic ancestry cluster associated with self-reported Caucasian donors. Because of strong linkage in the cohort, 4 to 6 DR-DQ haplotypes were treated as single units for association and clustering.

What the research found in general, with its limitations: The only immune exposure information available for the cohort was CMV serostatus. V-gene and J-gene trimming of TCR beta chains was associated with a missense DCLRE1C variant in a later genetic analysis, and the association was replicated in an independent cohort. Most TCR sequences were observed very rarely across donors, whereas some public TCRs were present in many individuals. A cluster of highly shared sequence variants was judged likely to represent a technical artifact of the sequencing pipeline. In vitro tests confirmed that a few of the cytomegalovirus-associated TCR beta chains recognize cytomegalovirus antigens. In a later analysis, several top co-occurrence clusters were reported to appear linked to parvovirus B19, influenza, CMV and Epstein-Barr virus. According to a later analysis, most CMV-associated TCR beta chains appeared to be HLA-restricted, and the HLA associations seemed to be driven largely by CMV exposure. The cohort was sequenced for TCR beta chains only, and without alpha or paired-chain data the features that could be detected were limited. Because counts were too low, 15 to 20 rarely observed V segments, including chromosome 9 orphons, were excluded from the earlier analysis of several hundred of the donors. A further reported finding was that TCR beta sequences accurately predicted the HLA-A and HLA-B alleles for most subjects in the first cohort. Compared with equally common non-associated chains, HLA-associated TCR beta chains in a later analysis were more clonally expanded and had lower generation probabilities. The study listed 164 TCR beta chains as associated with cytomegalovirus. HLA typing was unavailable for some donors at each locus, so association tests used only the typed subset. Strong co-occurrence of HLA alleles, especially DR and DQ, made assigning TCR associations to individual alleles difficult. A later analysis found that TCR association rates varied across HLA loci, with DRB1 alleles showing the most associated TCRs and HLA-C alleles the fewest. A later genetic analysis reported fewer N-insertions in productive TCRs among donors in an Asian-associated ancestry cluster than the 666-donor mean. Linkage disequilibrium might explain the correlated functional status among segregating V segments, but an unknown experimental factor could not be excluded. It was suggested by the authors that the approach could potentially be generalized to other disease states and immunological phenotypes. Sequencing depth was assumed to be roughly uniform across donors in the presence/absence analyses, though that assumption may not hold. A later analysis associated 15,000 to 20,000 TCR beta sequences with specific HLA alleles at a false discovery rate of 0.05. The classifier was reported to diagnose cytomegalovirus status with high specificity and sensitivity in both the original cohort and the validation cohort. Broadly in line with IMGT annotations, most TCR beta V segments showed up in productive rearrangements about 87% or about 30% of the time in an earlier analysis of under 700 of the donors.

In total, 630 or so healthy bone marrow donors made up the cohort. Cohort members were all nominally healthy when sampled, although unrecorded immune exposures were likely present. The donor was CMV seronegative and belonged to the group of 352 seronegative cohort members. Each donor provided a peripheral blood sample, and peripheral blood mononuclear cells were used for TCR beta sequencing. The Qiagen DNeasy Blood Extraction Kit was used to extract genomic DNA from the blood cell samples. Points on this clone: Its antigen is still unknown. There are no base qualities to consult, and no much larger clone falls within one base.

Library preparation used the immunoSEQ multiplex PCR assay. A mixture of 60 forward primers for TCR Vbeta segments and 13 reverse primers for TCR Jbeta segments was used in the multiplex PCR. The CDR3 region of rearranged TCR beta genes was amplified from genomic DNA with a multiplex PCR assay. On the Illumina HiSeq System, the amplified TCR beta libraries were sequenced as 87-base-pair reads. Regarding the original processing steps: Across the 670 or so repertoires, a later analysis counted around 80 million unique TCR beta chains, 9.5 million to 12 million of which were shared by at least two donors. Raw reads were error-corrected and collapsed into unique sequences by a nearest-neighbor algorithm in which closely related sequences were merged to remove PCR and sequencing errors. Alignment of CDR3 sequences to IMGT reference sequences was used to assign V, D and J gene segments. For a sequence to be retained, at least a six-nucleotide match to both a V gene segment and a J gene segment was required. Rearrangements were called productive when the CDR3 lacked stop codons and stayed in frame with V and J; all others were non-productive. Following IMGT convention, CDR3 was defined as the stretch from the second conserved V-encoded cysteine up to the conserved J-encoded phenylalanine. In an earlier analysis of more than 550 of the donors, sequences lacking an unambiguous match to a single V gene segment were excluded. An earlier analysis of fewer than 750 of the donors called V segments functional above 56.7% productive rearrangements and segregating when the between-donor standard deviation exceeded 5%. A statistical classification framework was built for diagnosing cytomegalovirus status from the catalog of TCR beta chain sequences. V and J gene assignment, in a later analysis, came from comparing TCR nucleotide sequences with IMGT/GENE-DB human TR gene sequences. A later analysis assigned CDR3 sequences and most-parsimonious VDJ recombination scenarios with the TCRdist pipeline. In a later analysis, each TCR beta chain was defined by its CDR3 amino acid sequence together with its V-gene family, and reads lacking a unique V-gene family were excluded. In a later analysis, 500 to 700 highly shared, low-generation-probability nucleotide sequences were removed to address suspected cross-contamination and a sequencing artifact. In a later analysis, a clonal expansion index for each public chain was calculated from normalized within-repertoire ranks of inferred template counts. Generation probabilities in a later analysis came from a VDJ recombination model fitted to out-of-frame rearrangements, and those results were checked against IGoR. A later analysis scored TCR-TCR, TCR-HLA and TCR-CMV co-occurrence with hypergeometric tests, applying a repertoire-size bias correction to TCR pairs. False discovery rates were estimated in a later analysis by permuting HLA or CMV assignments 20 times. A later analysis grouped co-occurring TCRs with DBSCAN, adding TCRdist sequence similarity when clustering within HLA-allele-positive subsets. Repertoires with fewer than 30,000 or more than 120,000 public chains, plus five repertoires with anomalous nucleotide sharing, were excluded from co-occurrence clustering. TCRdb mirrors the immuneACCESS table, restricted to in-frame sequences. Some clones are absent from its copies; in checked studies, under half trace to an unresolved V gene, and the reason for the others is unknown. D and trimming were read from the DNA, whereas the V and J calls and clone size are those reported in that table. The sample table holds under 90,000 clones, of which approximately 90% were seen once. Clones ranked in the top ten supply roughly 2.3% of the sample.

This TCR derives from a man aged 18 to 35 in good health and CMV-seronegative. Sequencing was done on a sample of PBMCs.

CDR3 sequence: CASSFEGGSYEQYF. The DNA sequence is given as TGCGCCAGCAGCTTTGAAGGGGGCTCCTACGAGCAGTACTTC. The chain uses TRBV5-1 and TRBJ2-7, with a tentative D gene TRBD1 over 6 matching bases. V drops 2 bases and J drops 0 bases, leaving 9 bases in between. Sequences SGHRS (CDR1) and YFSETQ (CDR2) are obtained from the germline V gene. From the cysteine through the phenylalanine, the CDR3 covers 14 amino acids. Only CDR3 DNA is held: 42 bases, read in frame from base 1.